Described below is a single TCR beta chain sequence and its context. The antigen it binds to is not known. The method was the immunoSEQ multiplex PCR assay. The multiplex PCR relied on a mix of 60 forward primers for TCR Vbeta segments and 13 reverse primers for TCR Jbeta segments. The CDR3 region of rearranged TCR beta genes was amplified from genomic DNA with a multiplex PCR assay. The amplified TCR beta libraries were sequenced on the Illumina HiSeq System as 87-base-pair reads. The paper's data handling went like this. A later analysis tallied around 87 million unique TCR beta chains across the approximately 670 repertoires, and about 10 million of those chains were shared by two or more donors. Raw reads were error-corrected and collapsed into unique sequences with a nearest-neighbor algorithm that merged closely related sequences to remove PCR and sequencing errors. CDR3 sequences were aligned to IMGT reference sequences to assign V, D and J gene segments. For a sequence to be retained, at least a six-nucleotide match to both a V gene segment and a J gene segment was required. A rearrangement counted as productive if the CDR3 had no stop codons and remained in frame with V and J, and every other rearrangement counted as non-productive. CDR3 was defined by IMGT convention, running from the second conserved V-encoded cysteine to the conserved J-encoded phenylalanine. The earlier analysis of a few hundred of the donors excluded sequences that lacked an unambiguous match to a single V gene segment. In an earlier analysis of a few hundred of the donors, V segments were called functional above 56.7% productive rearrangements and were called segregating when the between-donor standard deviation exceeded 5%. To diagnose cytomegalovirus status from the catalog of TCR beta chain sequences, a statistical classification framework was built. In a later analysis, V and J genes were assigned by comparing TCR nucleotide sequences against IMGT/GENE-DB human TR gene sequences. Using the TCRdist pipeline, a later analysis assigned CDR3 sequences along with most-parsimonious VDJ recombination scenarios. In a later analysis, each TCR beta chain was defined by its CDR3 amino acid sequence together with its V-gene family, and reads lacking a unique V-gene family were excluded. In a later analysis, some 600 highly shared, low-generation-probability nucleotide sequences were removed to address suspected cross-contamination and a sequencing artifact. A later analysis calculated a clonal expansion index for each public chain from normalized within-repertoire ranks of inferred template counts. In a later analysis, generation probabilities were computed using a VDJ recombination model fitted to out-of-frame rearrangements, and the results were checked against IGoR. A later analysis scored TCR-TCR, TCR-HLA and TCR-CMV co-occurrence with hypergeometric tests, applying a repertoire-size bias correction to TCR pairs. In a later analysis, false discovery rates were estimated by permuting HLA or CMV assignments 20 times. In a later analysis, co-occurring TCRs were grouped using DBSCAN, with TCRdist sequence similarity added in when clustering inside HLA-allele-positive subsets. For co-occurrence clustering, repertoires with fewer than 30,000 or more than 120,000 public chains were excluded, along with four to six repertoires with anomalous nucleotide sharing. In TCRdb, the immuneACCESS table is reduced to in-frame sequences with V and J assigned. These tables do not hold every clone; where another copy was compared, an unresolved V gene accounts for under half, and the others remain unexplained. That table is the source of V, J and clone size, and D and trimming were worked out from the DNA. The record for this sample contains about 58,000 clones. The ten top clones hold 2.1% of the sample.

The cohort consisted of 666 healthy bone marrow donors. Cohort members were all nominally healthy when sampled, although unrecorded immune exposures were likely present. The donor tested CMV seronegative and was one of the 352 seronegative cohort members. Every donor gave a peripheral blood sample, and the peripheral blood mononuclear cells from that sample were used for TCR beta sequencing. Genomic DNA extraction from the blood cell samples was performed with the Qiagen DNeasy Blood Extraction Kit. The sample comes from a study of cytomegalovirus exposure and HLA in healthy donors (dated by TCRdb to 2015 to 2018). About the full investigation: An earlier analysis of some 600 of the donors reported 276 Gb of sequence data and around 120 million unique TCR beta sequences obtained from around 170 million T cells. Because of strong linkage in the cohort, four or five DR-DQ haplotypes were treated as single units for association and clustering. Among some 410 genotyped donors of the cohort, an average of roughly 230,000 unique TCR beta nucleotide sequences was sequenced per donor, of which 15% to 20% were non-productive. Typing coverage varied by locus: roughly 620-640 donors for A, B, C, DRB1 and DQB1; roughly 520 for DQA1; around 570 for DPA1; more than 450 for DPB1. HLA typing covered class I and class II loci at four-digit resolution. Every repertoire in the discovery cohort had been generated on one and the same sequencing platform. Donor age, sex, ethnicity and CMV serostatus were compiled together with the repertoire data. The T cell repertoires of around 730 subjects were profiled by immunosequencing and related to cytomegalovirus serostatus. To study patterns of TCR occurrence, a later analysis re-analyzed previously published TCR beta repertoires from 700 or so donors and added high-resolution HLA genotyping. To predict cytomegalovirus infection status, the study brought together high-throughput TCR immunosequencing, statistical association of individual TCRs with disease status, and machine learning. An early release covering roughly 580 HLA-typed donors comprised roughly 300 gigabases of sequencing data and tens of millions of unique TCR sequences. A separate validation cohort of 100 to 150 different subjects was used in addition to the 666-subject first cohort. The study aimed to test whether cataloging public T cell receptors could reveal signatures of past pathogen exposure. An earlier analysis of 587 of the donors used high-throughput TCR beta sequencing to judge whether each TCR beta V gene segment behaved as functional or pseudogenic. In the later analysis, no new phenotypic data were used to find candidate immune exposures; instead, reliance was placed on TCR beta sequences and their occurrence across donors. Of the roughly 400 genotyped donors, approximately 82% fell in the genetic ancestry cluster associated with self-reported Caucasian donors. A later genetic analysis took genome-wide SNP genotypes for about three fifths of the roughly 670 donors and used that subset as a discovery cohort.

Per the germline V gene, SGHRS is the CDR1 and YFSETQ is the CDR2. Trimming takes 4 bases from V and 0 bases from J, and the germline ends sit 5 bases apart. The CDR3 runs 13 residues from the cysteine to the phenylalanine. Here the CDR3 DNA is all that survives: 39 bases in frame from base 1. What the work shows at the level of the full study, not this receptor alone: Roughly uniform sequencing depth across donors was assumed in presence/absence analyses, although this assumption may not hold. The earlier analysis of some 560 of the donors excluded approximately 15 rarely observed V segments, including chromosome 9 orphons, because counts were too low. The authors suggested that the approach could potentially be generalized to other disease states and immunological phenotypes. A later analysis associated about 17,000 TCR beta sequences with specific HLA alleles at a false discovery rate of 0.05. Several of the top co-occurrence clusters appeared to be linked to parvovirus B19, influenza, CMV and Epstein-Barr virus, according to a later analysis. Broadly in line with IMGT annotations, most TCR beta V segments showed up in productive rearrangements about 87% or about 30% of the time in an earlier analysis of around 600 of the donors. V-gene and J-gene trimming of TCR beta chains was associated with a missense DCLRE1C variant in a later genetic analysis, and the association was replicated in an independent cohort. Most TCR sequences were seen in very few donors, while some public TCRs were found in many individuals. In the study, approximately 150 TCR beta chains were listed as associated with cytomegalovirus. A few of the identified cytomegalovirus-associated TCR beta chains were confirmed in vitro to be specific for cytomegalovirus antigens. According to a later analysis, TCR association rates differed among HLA loci, with DRB1 alleles showing the most associated TCRs and HLA-C alleles showing the fewest. The 87-base-pair reads could not distinguish some IMGT-functional V segments, including TRBV6-2 and TRBV6-3, so those segments were excluded. Correlated functional status among segregating V segments might reflect linkage disequilibrium, but an unknown experimental factor could not be ruled out. In this cohort, only TCR beta chains were sequenced, and detectable features were limited by the absence of alpha or paired-chain data. The sequencing pipeline was judged likely to have produced a cluster of highly shared sequence variants as a technical artifact. In a later analysis, HLA-associated TCR beta chains were found to be more clonally expanded and to have lower generation probabilities than equally common non-associated chains. For the cohort, immune exposure information was limited to CMV serostatus. Compared with the roughly 600-donor mean, donors in an Asian-associated ancestry cluster had fewer N-insertions in productive TCRs, according to a later genetic analysis. HLA typing was unavailable for some donors at each locus, so association tests used only the typed subset. A further reported finding was that TCR beta sequences accurately predicted the HLA-A and HLA-B alleles for most subjects in the first cohort. The classifier was reported to diagnose cytomegalovirus status with high specificity and sensitivity in both the original and validation cohorts. Strong co-occurrence of HLA alleles, especially DR and DQ, made assigning TCR associations to individual alleles difficult. According to a later analysis, most CMV-associated TCR beta chains appeared to be HLA-restricted, and the HLA associations seemed to be driven largely by CMV exposure.

The chain employs TRBV5-1 and TRBJ2-1; the D gene is not confidently resolved. The sequenced material came from PBMCs. This TCR was recovered from a woman younger than 30 in good health and CMV-seronegative. CDR3 protein: CASSPSSYNEQFF. The DNA reads as follows: TGCGCCAGCAGCCCTAGCTCCTACAATGAGCAGTTCTTC.